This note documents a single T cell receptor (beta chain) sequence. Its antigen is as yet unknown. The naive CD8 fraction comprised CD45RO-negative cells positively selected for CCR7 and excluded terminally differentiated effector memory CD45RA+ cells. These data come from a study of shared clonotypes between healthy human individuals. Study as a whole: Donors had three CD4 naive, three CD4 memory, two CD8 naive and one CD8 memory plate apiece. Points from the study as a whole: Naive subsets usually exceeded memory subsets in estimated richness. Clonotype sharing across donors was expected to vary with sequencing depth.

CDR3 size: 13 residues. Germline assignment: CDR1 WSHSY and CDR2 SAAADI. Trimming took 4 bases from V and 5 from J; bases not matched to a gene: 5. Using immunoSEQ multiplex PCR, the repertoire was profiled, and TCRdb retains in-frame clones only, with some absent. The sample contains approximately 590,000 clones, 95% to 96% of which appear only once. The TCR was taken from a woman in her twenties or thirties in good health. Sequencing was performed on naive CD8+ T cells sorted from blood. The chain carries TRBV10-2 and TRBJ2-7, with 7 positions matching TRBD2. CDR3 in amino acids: CASSGGSWDEQYF. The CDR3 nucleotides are TGCGCCAGCAGTGGCGGGAGCTGGGACGAGCAGTACTTC.